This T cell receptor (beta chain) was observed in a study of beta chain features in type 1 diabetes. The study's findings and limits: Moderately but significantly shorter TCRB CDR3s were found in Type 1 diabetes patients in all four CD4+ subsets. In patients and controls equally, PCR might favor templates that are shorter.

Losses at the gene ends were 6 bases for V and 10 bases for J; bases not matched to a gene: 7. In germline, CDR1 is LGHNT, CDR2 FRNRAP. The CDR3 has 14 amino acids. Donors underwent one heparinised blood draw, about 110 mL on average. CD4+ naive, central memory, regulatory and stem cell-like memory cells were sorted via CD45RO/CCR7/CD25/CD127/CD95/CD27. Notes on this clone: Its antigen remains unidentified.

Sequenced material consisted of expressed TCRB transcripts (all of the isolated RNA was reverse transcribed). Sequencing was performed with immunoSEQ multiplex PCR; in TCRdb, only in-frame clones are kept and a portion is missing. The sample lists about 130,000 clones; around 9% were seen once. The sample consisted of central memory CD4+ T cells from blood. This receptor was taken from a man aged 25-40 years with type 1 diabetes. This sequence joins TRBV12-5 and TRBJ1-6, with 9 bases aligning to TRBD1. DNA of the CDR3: TGTGCTAGTGGAGCCGACAGGGGGGACTCACCCCTCCACTTT. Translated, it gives CASGADRGDSPLHF.